This entry lists 17 T cell receptor beta chains sequenced from one sample in a study of blood T cell repertoires in COVID-19. Repertoires were generated with immunoSEQ multiplex PCR, while TCRdb's copy carries only in-frame clones and drops some. The table has over 150,000 clones, over 80% seen once. Sequencing was carried out using peripheral blood. Receptors originate from a woman older than 75 with COVID-19, enrolled during active disease.

This chain uses TRBV21-1 with TRBJ2-1; TRBD1 is the table's D call and was not checked against the DNA. TRBV21-1 is designated a pseudogene. CDR3 length: 10 amino acids. The CDR3 here is CARGFYEQFF. CDR3 sequence (DNA): TGTGCAAGGGGTTTCTATGAGCAGTTCTTC.

This clone was seen a few times. The CDR3 DNA is TGTGCCAGCAGTTTGGGGGGGCCCCCGACAGGGGAAACTGAAGCTTTCTTT. Translating gives CASSLGGPPTGETEAFF. The chain links TRBV28 to TRBJ1-1; TRBD1 matches 8 bases. CDR1 MDHEN and CDR2 SYDVKM come from the germline V gene. The CDR3 length is 17 residues. V trimming: 3 bases; J trimming: 5 bases; junction bases outside the gene matches: 14.

The chain recombines TRBV3-1 (or the pseudogene TRBV3-2) with TRBJ2-3; 13 bases are shared with TRBD2. The length of the CDR3 is 16 residues. CDR1 and CDR2 from the germline V gene are LGHDT and YNNKEL (reference sequence). Trimming cost V 1 base and J 6 bases; bases outside gene matches: 4. The CDR3 nucleotides are TGTGCCAGCAGCCAAGGGACTAGCGGGAGAATCGATACGCAGTATTTT. Its translation is CASSQGTSGRIDTQYF.

This chain joins TRBV7-9 and TRBJ2-5; maybe TRBD2 (5 bases). Germline V lookup: CDR1 SEHNR, CDR2 FQNEAQ (reference sequence). Trimming pared 5 bases from V and 3 bases from J, leaving 13 bases between. The CDR3 spans 14 residues. The CDR3 DNA sequence: TGTGCCAGCAGCGACGGCGTGGGAGAAGAGACCCAGTACTTC. Encoded protein: CASSDGVGEETQYF.

The V call is TRBV7-9, the J call TRBJ1-4; unclear D gene. Between the trimmed V and J ends, which lost 1 base and 8 bases, there was a span of 11 bases. The germline V gene has CDR1 SEHNR and CDR2 FQNEAQ (reference sequence). The CDR3 runs to 14 residues. The CDR3 reads CASSLGAGTEKLFF. The CDR3 DNA reads TGTGCCAGCAGCTTAGGGGCAGGAACCGAAAAACTGTTTTTT.

The chain links TRBV18 to TRBJ1-1, with no clear D. Trimming shortened V by 11 bases and J by 3 bases, and 16 bases separated the two germline ends. The germline V gene encodes CDR1 KGHSH and CDR2 LQKENI. The CDR3 totals 13 residues. In DNA form, the CDR3 reads TGTGCCGGCCTCTTGAACCGGGACACTGAAGCTTTCTTT. Translating it yields CAGLLNRDTEAFF.

This clone has a handful of counts. V gene TRBV2 combines with J gene TRBJ2-5, with TRBD2 as a possible D gene (5 bases). The CDR3 runs to 13 residues. Trimming removed 8 bases at V and 10 bases at J, with 20 bases between. Germline V CDR1 and CDR2: SNHLY, FYNNEI. The CDR3 region is CASETPTSLGQYF. The CDR3 DNA is TGTGCCAGCGAAACTCCAACTAGTCTCGGCCAGTACTTC.

This clone was seen a few times. The rearrangement joins TRBV5-1 to TRBJ2-3, with 9 bases fitting TRBD2. V was clipped by 5 bases and J by 0 bases; unmatched bases: 13. The CDR3 runs to 18 residues. Germline V gives CDR1 SGHRS, CDR2 YFSETQ. The CDR3 region has the DNA TGCGCCAGCAGTACTAGCGGGTATAGAGTAACAAGCACAGATACGCAGTATTTT. It translates to CASSTSGYRVTSTDTQYF.

This chain uses TRBV2 with TRBJ2-1, with TRBD1 matching over 8 bases. The J segment lost 5 bases and the V segment lost 8 bases, leaving 2 bases of the junction unmatched. There are 12 residues in the CDR3. Germline V CDR1 and CDR2: SNHLY, FYNNEI. The CDR3 DNA reads TGTGCCAGCTCGGACAGGGACAATGAGCAGTTCTTC. Translated, it gives CASSDRDNEQFF.

This rearrangement joins TRBV29-1 to TRBJ2-5, with D tentatively TRBD2 (5 bases). The CDR3 totals 15 residues. V was cut by 4 bases and J by 1 base, with 16 bases left in between. Germline assignment: CDR1 SQVTM and CDR2 ANQGSEA. The CDR3 bases are TGCAGCGTTGGGAGGCCGGCCTCAACCCAAGAGACCCAGTACTTC. It translates to CSVGRPASTQETQYF.

This chain joins TRBV5-1 and TRBJ2-5, with TRBD1 as a possible D gene (5 bases). The ends were cut back, 2 bases at V and 6 bases at J, with 11 bases in the middle. Germline V gives CDR1 SGHRS, CDR2 YFSETQ. CDR3 length: 13 amino acids. CDR3 nucleotide sequence: TGCGCCAGCAGCTTACAGGACGAAAAGACCCAGTACTTC. Amino acids: CASSLQDEKTQYF.

The rearrangement uses TRBV18 and TRBJ2-5; the D gene is possibly TRBD1 (6 bases). V was clipped by 3 bases and J by 4 bases, with 6 bases between them. Germline V gene lookup returns CDR1 KGHSH and CDR2 LQKENI. The CDR3 extends over 12 amino acids. The CDR3 nucleotides are TGTGCCAGCTCACCCAGGGGAGAGACCCAGTACTTC. This codes for CASSPRGETQYF.

The genes are TRBV3-1 (or the pseudogene TRBV3-2) and TRBJ1-3, with D possibly matching TRBD1 (6 bases). V lost 4 bases and J 0 bases, leaving 13 bases between the germline ends. Per the germline V gene, CDR1 is LGHDT and CDR2 is YNNKEL (reference sequence). The CDR3 totals 16 residues. The CDR3 is CASSLDGGPSGNTIYF. The CDR3 bases are TGTGCCAGCAGCCTAGACGGGGGGCCCTCTGGAAACACCATATATTTT.

V usage is TRBV7-2 and J usage is TRBJ2-3, with 8 nucleotides matching TRBD2. Germline CDR1 is SGHTA and CDR2 is FQGNSA. This CDR3 has 14 amino acids. V lost 5 bases and J lost 2; bases outside the gene matches: 3. The CDR3 region is CASSNGLATDTQYF. CDR3 bases: TGTGCCAGCAGCAACGGACTAGCCACAGATACGCAGTATTTT. The full variable domain, its missing parts supplied by reference TRBV7-2 and TRBJ2-3, is GAGVSQSPSNKVTEKGKDVELRCDPISGHTALYWYRQSLGQGLEFLIYFQGNSAPDKSGLPSDRFSAERTGGSVSTLTIQRTQQEDSAVYLCASSNGLATDTQYFGPGTRLTVL.

The chain employs TRBV2 and TRBJ1-4; 7 bases align to TRBD1. V lost 6 bases to trimming and J lost 0 bases; unmatched junction nucleotides: 7. Germline CDR1 and CDR2: SNHLY and FYNNEI. The CDR3 consists of 16 residues. CDR3: CASRRTGTSTNEKLFF. The CDR3 DNA follows: TGTGCCAGCAGGCGGACAGGAACATCAACTAATGAAAAACTGTTTTTT.

V and J are TRBV5-1 and TRBJ2-7; TRBD1 agrees at 9 bases. CDR3 size: 15 residues. J gave up 4 bases and V 3 bases, and 8 bases lay outside the gene matches. Germline CDR1 and CDR2: SGHRS and YFSETQ. Here the CDR3 reads CASSSGTGQSYEQYF. Here the CDR3 DNA reads TGCGCCAGCAGCTCTGGGACAGGGCAATCGTACGAGCAGTACTTC. The whole variable domain, filled in from reference TRBV5-1 and TRBJ2-7, reads KAGVTQTPRYLIKTRGQQVTLSCSPISGHRSVSWYQQTPGQGLQFLFEYFSETQRNKGNFPGRFSGRQFSNSRSEMNVSTLELGDSALYLCASSSGTGQSYEQYFGPGTRLTVT.

The chain uses TRBV10-3 and TRBJ1-2; 10 bases fit TRBD1. The CDR3 is 15 amino acids. Germline-derived CDR1 and CDR2 are ENHRY and SYGVKD. Trimming took 7 bases from V and 6 from J; bases not matched to a gene: 11. The CDR3: CAIMRQGASKDGYTF. As DNA, the CDR3 is TGTGCCATCATGCGACAGGGGGCTTCGAAGGATGGCTACACCTTC.